Ten or more counts support the clone carrying this T cell receptor beta chain. Its antigen remains unidentified. The germline V gene has CDR1 LNHDA and CDR2 SQIVND (reference sequence). The CDR3 is made up of 13 amino acids. V dropped 3 bases and J dropped 3 bases, with 8 bases sitting between them. Fresh peripheral blood, roughly 9.6 ml, was the source of the PBMCs. The data stem from a study of T cells in Graves' hyperthyroidism and ophthalmopathy. Overall study context: Peripheral blood was collected at initial diagnosis, before any treatment. Study-wide points: Ophthalmopathy stood apart from stable hyperthyroidism in a 13 V-J model. Ophthalmopathy was model-predicted a median around seven months pre-onset.

TCR beta CDR3 regions were amplified from RNA transcripts. The study used the HTBI primer set for a first-round RT-PCR of the TCR CDR3. From the multiplex PCR reads, TCRdb called clonotypes with MiXCR, one entry per CDR3 protein. Of hundreds of thousands of distinct CDR3 sequences in the sample, 35% were seen once. This TCR was recovered from a woman between 35 and 50 years old with Graves' hyperthyroidism. The sample consisted of blood. V gene TRBV19 combines with J gene TRBJ1-2, with unresolved D. In nucleotides, the CDR3 is TGTGCCAGTAGTATGACACCTTACTATGGCTACACCTTC. Amino acids: CASSMTPYYGYTF.